The sequence of this T cell receptor (beta chain) was determined in a study of CD8 T cells in Susac syndrome. RNA amounts of roughly 0.5 to 1 ug underwent reverse transcription with random hexamers. TCRdb used MiXCR to reprocess the immunoSEQ multiplex PCR reads, holding one entry per CDR3 protein. The top ten hold roughly 0.12% of the sample, which has about 180,000 distinct CDR3 sequences, roughly 92% seen once. This CDR3 is built from 13 residues. V lost 0 bases to trimming and J lost 5 bases, with 7 bases between them. CDR1 and CDR2 (germline): SGHAT, FQNNGV. The sample consisted of CD4+ T cells from PBMCs. The chain recombines TRBV11-2 with TRBJ1-1; no definite D call. The TCR originated in a human donor with Susac syndrome. This CDR3 is CASSLEGWTEAFF. CDR3 sequence (DNA): TGTGCCAGCAGCTTAGAGGGGTGGACTGAAGCTTTCTTT.